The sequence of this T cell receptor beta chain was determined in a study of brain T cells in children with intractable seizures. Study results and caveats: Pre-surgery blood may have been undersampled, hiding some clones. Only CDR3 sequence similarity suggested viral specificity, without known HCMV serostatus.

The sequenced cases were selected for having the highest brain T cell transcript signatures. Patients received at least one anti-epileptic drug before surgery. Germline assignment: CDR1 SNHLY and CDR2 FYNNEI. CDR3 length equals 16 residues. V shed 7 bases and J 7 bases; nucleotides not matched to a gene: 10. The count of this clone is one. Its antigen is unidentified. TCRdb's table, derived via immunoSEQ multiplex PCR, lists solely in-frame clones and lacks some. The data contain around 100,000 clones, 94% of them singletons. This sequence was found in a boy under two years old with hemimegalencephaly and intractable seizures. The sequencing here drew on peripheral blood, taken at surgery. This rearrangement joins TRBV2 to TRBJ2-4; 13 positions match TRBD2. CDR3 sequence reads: CASTVGTSGNRNIQYF. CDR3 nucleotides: TGTGCCAGCACCGTAGGGACTAGCGGGAATAGGAACATTCAGTACTTC.